This T cell receptor beta chain comes out of a study of blood T cell repertoires in COVID-19. In the study overall: PBMCs, B-cell-depleted T cells, or T cells provided the cDNA or gDNA that made up the material.

The germline V gene encodes CDR1 MNHNS and CDR2 SASEGT. V was clipped by 2 bases and J by 0 bases, with 7 bases between them. This CDR3 is 14 amino acids long. As handled by the study authors: Amplification from reference gene primers served as the basis for estimated nucleated cell counts. The assay was immunoSEQ multiplex PCR, and TCRdb's table has in-frame clones only and misses some. V and J calls and clone size are those listed in that table; D and trimming were worked out from the DNA. This table has under 250,000 clones, approximately 89% appearing once. Individuals drawn from under 30 US areas were about 18 to 90 years old. Assignments of participants to cohorts depended upon their own reported clinical history.

The clonotype comes from a woman aged 25 to 45 with acute COVID-19. The sequencing sample was made of PBMCs or T cells enriched from blood (not recorded which). The chain employs TRBV6-1 and TRBJ1-1; D is undetermined. CDR3 protein: CASSEPPLNTEAFF. The CDR3 nucleotides are TGTGCCAGCAGTGAACCTCCTTTGAACACTGAAGCTTTCTTT.